This T cell receptor beta chain was sequenced during a study of shared clonotypes between healthy human individuals. TCRdb's table, derived via immunoSEQ multiplex PCR, lists solely in-frame clones and lacks some. The sample has over a million clones; around 78% are singletons. V lost 0 bases and J 0 bases, leaving 3 bases between the germline ends. Germline CDR1 and CDR2: SGHTA and FQGNSA. The CDR3 contains 14 residues. The sample consisted of memory CD4+ T cells from PBMCs. As for subset: CD45RA-negative fraction. The chain employs TRBV7-2 and TRBJ2-4; the D is unclear. This clonotype originated in a man aged 18 to 35 in good health. Some clones in this sample may be carry-over from other donors' samples. The CDR3 DNA reads TGTGCCAGCAGCTTAGCCCTAGCCAAAAACATTCAGTACTTC. It translates to CASSLALAKNIQYF. Variable domain in full (rest from reference TRBV7-2 and TRBJ2-4): GAGVSQSPSNKVTEKGKDVELRCDPISGHTALYWYRQSLGQGLEFLIYFQGNSAPDKSGLPSDRFSAERTGGSVSTLTIQRTQQEDSAVYLCASSLALAKNIQYFGAGTRLSVL.